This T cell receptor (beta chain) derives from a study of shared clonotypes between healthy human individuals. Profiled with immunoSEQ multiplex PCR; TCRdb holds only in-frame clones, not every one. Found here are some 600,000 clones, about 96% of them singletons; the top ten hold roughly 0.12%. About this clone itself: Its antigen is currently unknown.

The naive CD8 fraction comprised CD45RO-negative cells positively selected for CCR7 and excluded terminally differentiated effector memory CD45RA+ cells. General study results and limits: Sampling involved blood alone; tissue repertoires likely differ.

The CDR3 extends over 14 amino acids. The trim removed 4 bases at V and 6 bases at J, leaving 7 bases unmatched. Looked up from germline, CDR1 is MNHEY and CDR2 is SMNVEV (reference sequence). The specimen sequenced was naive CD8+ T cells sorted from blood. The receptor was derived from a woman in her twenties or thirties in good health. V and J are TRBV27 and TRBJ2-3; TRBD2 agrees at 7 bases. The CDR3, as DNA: TGTGCCAGCAGTTCAGGACTAGTCCATGATACGCAGTATTTT. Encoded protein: CASSSGLVHDTQYF.